This paragraph reports one T cell receptor (beta chain). The sample comes from a study of blood T cell repertoires in COVID-19. Under the authors' procedure: Estimates of nucleated cell counts were drawn from the amplification of reference gene primers. The assay was immunoSEQ multiplex PCR, and TCRdb's table has in-frame clones only and misses some. That table is the source of V, J and clone size, and D and trimming were worked out from the DNA. The sample lists around 84,000 clones; 80% were seen once. The CDR3 has 14 residues. Germline V gives CDR1 MNHEY, CDR2 SMNVEV (reference sequence). Trimming took 6 bases from V and 9 from J; bases not matched to a gene: 10.

Specimen: peripheral blood. This sequence was found in a woman aged 40 to 50 with active or convalescent COVID-19. The chain carries TRBV27 and TRBJ1-4, with 7 bases identical to TRBD1. In DNA, the CDR3 is TGTGCCAGCAGCCCCGGGACAGAAGTCAAAAAACTGTTTTTT. It encodes CASSPGTEVKKLFF.